The 14 T cell receptor beta chains below all came from one sample that was sequenced in a study of blood T cell repertoires in COVID-19. Using immunoSEQ multiplex PCR, the repertoire was profiled, and TCRdb retains in-frame clones only, with some absent. The sample has roughly 260,000 clones; just under 90% are singletons. Sequenced material: peripheral blood. Every receptor here comes from a woman aged 40 to 50 with acute or convalescent COVID-19.

The rearrangement uses TRBV28 and TRBJ1-1; D is possibly TRBD1 (6 bases). Germline V gives CDR1 MDHEN, CDR2 SYDVKM. Trimming pared 2 bases from V and 11 bases from J, leaving 18 bases between. CDR3 length equals 14 residues. CDR3 bases: TGTGCCAGCAGTTTACGCGGACTCGGGACAAGTGCTTTCTTT. Translating gives CASSLRGLGTSAFF.

The chain has TRBV27 and TRBJ1-2, with 7 nucleotides matching TRBD1. The V and J ends lost 4 bases and 4 bases, in that order; junction bases with no gene match: 6. The CDR3 is 14 residues long. Looked up from germline, CDR1 is MNHEY and CDR2 is SMNVEV (reference sequence). CDR3 loop: CASSSWDSSYGYTF. For the CDR3, the DNA is TGTGCCAGCAGTTCTTGGGACAGTAGCTATGGCTACACCTTC.

The gene calls are TRBV6-1 and TRBJ1-2, with 8 bases aligning to TRBD1. J was trimmed by 5 bases and V by 3 bases; bases with no gene match: 17. The CDR3 is 18 amino acids. Germline CDR1 is MNHNS and CDR2 is SASEGT. The DNA of the CDR3 is TGTGCCAGCAGTGAGTCGACAGGGGTGGAGAACTATGAGTATGGCTACACCTTC. It translates to CASSESTGVENYEYGYTF.

This clone occurred a few times. The V gene is TRBV6-5, the J gene TRBJ2-1; 7 bases map to TRBD1. The ends lost 2 bases at V and 7 bases at J; junction bases unmatched: 8. From germline, CDR1 is MNHEY and CDR2 SVGAGI. There are 15 residues in the CDR3. CDR3: CASSYPGTVSNEQFF. The CDR3 DNA reads TGTGCCAGCAGTTACCCCGGGACAGTAAGTAATGAGCAGTTCTTC.

Of note for this clone: The same CDR3 also results from other DNA sequences found in this sample. The chain combines TRBV5-1 with TRBJ1-4, with 8 bases fitting TRBD1. The CDR3 contains 14 residues. V trimming: 5 bases; J trimming: 4 bases; junction bases outside the gene matches: 4. Germline V lookup: CDR1 SGHRS, CDR2 YFSETQ. The CDR3 spells CASRLTGVNEKLFF. The CDR3 DNA follows: TGCGCCAGCAGGTTGACAGGGGTTAATGAAAAACTGTTTTTT.

The chain combines TRBV2 with TRBJ2-3; TRBD2 agrees at 12 bases. Germline CDR1 reads SNHLY; CDR2 reads FYNNEI. V gave up 6 bases and J gave up 3 bases; unmatched junction bases: 10. The CDR3 runs 17 residues. CDR3 amino acids: CASSLSSGGAGTDTQYF. DNA for the CDR3: TGTGCCAGCAGCCTATCTAGCGGGGGGGCCGGGACAGATACGCAGTATTTT.

V usage is TRBV5-1 and J usage is TRBJ2-3, with D perhaps matching TRBD1 (6 bases). There are 16 residues in the CDR3. CDR1 SGHRS and CDR2 YFSETQ come from the germline V gene. Trimming removed 7 bases at V and 2 bases at J, with 20 bases between. The CDR3 reads CASGRLAGAITDTQYF. The CDR3 DNA reads as TGCGCCAGCGGCCGATTGGCAGGGGCGATCACAGATACGCAGTATTTT.

This chain joins TRBV2 and TRBJ1-1; 11 positions match TRBD1. Germline V lookup: CDR1 SNHLY, CDR2 FYNNEI. The ends lost 7 bases at V and 5 bases at J; junction bases unmatched: 6. The CDR3 consists of 14 residues. This CDR3 is CASTGQGALTEAFF. The DNA of the CDR3 is TGTGCCAGCACCGGACAGGGGGCGCTTACTGAAGCTTTCTTT.

This clone occurred once. The genes are TRBV18 and TRBJ1-1; D possibly corresponds to TRBD1 (5 bases). This CDR3 has 14 amino acids. V was trimmed by 6 bases and J by 1 base, leaving 12 bases between them. Germline assignment: CDR1 KGHSH and CDR2 LQKENI. CDR3 DNA: TGTGCCAGCTCTTCCGACGGGGGGAACACTGAAGCTTTCTTT. Translating gives CASSSDGGNTEAFF.

The table lists this clone with a count of one. The chain carries TRBV29-1 and TRBJ2-7, with D possibly TRBD2 on 5 matching bases. The V gene's germline CDR1 is SQVTM and CDR2 ANQGSEA. The CDR3 is made up of 12 amino acids. The germline V and J ends were trimmed by 4 bases and 7 bases, with 14 bases remaining between them. The CDR3 coding sequence is TGCAGCGTTGTAGACATGTCGGGGGAGCAGTACGTC. Residues: CSVVDMSGEQYV.

The chain links TRBV6-1 to TRBJ1-2, with D possibly matching TRBD1 (6 bases). CDR1 MNHNS and CDR2 SASEGT come from the germline V gene. The germline V and J ends were trimmed by 2 bases and 4 bases, with 14 bases remaining between them. The length of the CDR3 is 15 residues. The CDR3 is CASSETLTGPYGYTF. The CDR3 DNA sequence: TGTGCCAGCAGTGAAACCCTGACAGGCCCCTATGGCTACACCTTC.

This clone was detected once. This chain uses TRBV5-1 with TRBJ1-1, with D possibly TRBD1 on 5 matching bases. The CDR3 contains 15 residues. Germline CDR1 SGHRS, CDR2 YFSETQ. Between the trimmed V and J ends, which lost 1 base and 5 bases, there was a span of 15 bases. The CDR3 region is CASSLTGGSETEAFF. The DNA for the CDR3 is TGCGCCAGCAGCTTGACCGGGGGATCAGAAACTGAAGCTTTCTTT.

This chain connects TRBV5-6 to TRBJ1-6, with TRBD1 identical over 7 bases. This CDR3 region has 15 residues. Germline CDR1 reads SGHDT; CDR2 reads YYEEEE. The trim removed 5 bases at V and 7 bases at J, leaving 9 bases unmatched. DNA of the CDR3: TGTGCCAGCAGGAAGCCGGGGACAGCAAATTCACCCCTCCACTTT. It encodes CASRKPGTANSPLHF.

The chain carries TRBV5-1 and TRBJ1-2, with D perhaps matching TRBD1 (6 bases). The CDR3 extends over 13 amino acids. Germline values: CDR1 SGHRS, CDR2 YFSETQ. The V end was cut by 4 bases, the J end by 7 bases, with 14 bases between. Here the CDR3 reads CASSNNRVPGYTF. The CDR3 DNA reads TGCGCCAGCAGCAATAACAGGGTCCCTGGCTACACCTTC.